This T cell receptor beta chain was recorded in a study of T-cell reconstitution after alpha-beta-depleted transplantation in children. There are 16 residues in the CDR3. Germline V gene sequence: CDR1 SGHTA, CDR2 FQGNSA. With V trimmed by 7 bases and J by 7 bases, 10 bases remained unmatched. Preparation of the TCRbeta library involved a method that used unique molecular identifiers. TCRdb processed the PCR reads anew with MiXCR; each CDR3 protein has one entry. The sample contains almost 400,000 distinct CDR3 sequences, about a fifth of which appear only once. The chain couples TRBV7-2 to TRBJ2-1; 13 bases fit TRBD2. This TCR came from a human donor who donated a stem cell graft to a child with acute myeloid leukemia. Source: PBMCs from the stem cell graft donor, taken from the stem cell graft. For the CDR3, the DNA is TGTGCCAGCAACCCAAGGACTAGCGGGAGTGTAAATGAGCAGTTCTTC. Encoded protein: CASNPRTSGSVNEQFF.